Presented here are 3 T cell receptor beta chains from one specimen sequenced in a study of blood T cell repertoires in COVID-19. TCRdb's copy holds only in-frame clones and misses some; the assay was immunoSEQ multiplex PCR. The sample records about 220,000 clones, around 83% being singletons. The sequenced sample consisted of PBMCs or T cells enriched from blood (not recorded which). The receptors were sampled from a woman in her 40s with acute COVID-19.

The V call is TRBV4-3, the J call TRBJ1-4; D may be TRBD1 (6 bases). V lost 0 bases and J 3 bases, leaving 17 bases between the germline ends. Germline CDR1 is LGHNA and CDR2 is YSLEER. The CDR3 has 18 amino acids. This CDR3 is CASSQEGASLTANEKLFF. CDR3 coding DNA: TGCGCCAGCAGCCAAGAGGGGGCGAGTCTCACGGCTAATGAAAAACTGTTTTTT.

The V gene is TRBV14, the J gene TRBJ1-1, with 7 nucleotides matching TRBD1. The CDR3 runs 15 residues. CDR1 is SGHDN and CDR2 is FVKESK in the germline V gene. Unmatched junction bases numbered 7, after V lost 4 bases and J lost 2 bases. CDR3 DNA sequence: TGTGCCAGCAGCCGCCCCCAGGGGGGAAACACTGAAGCTTTCTTT. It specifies CASSRPQGGNTEAFF.

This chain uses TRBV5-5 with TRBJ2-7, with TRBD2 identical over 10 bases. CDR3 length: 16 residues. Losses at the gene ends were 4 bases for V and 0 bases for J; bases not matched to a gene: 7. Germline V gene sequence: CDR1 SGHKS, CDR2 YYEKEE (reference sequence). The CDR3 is CASSISGRPGSYEQYF. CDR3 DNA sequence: TGTGCCAGCAGCATTAGCGGGAGGCCGGGCTCCTACGAGCAGTACTTC.